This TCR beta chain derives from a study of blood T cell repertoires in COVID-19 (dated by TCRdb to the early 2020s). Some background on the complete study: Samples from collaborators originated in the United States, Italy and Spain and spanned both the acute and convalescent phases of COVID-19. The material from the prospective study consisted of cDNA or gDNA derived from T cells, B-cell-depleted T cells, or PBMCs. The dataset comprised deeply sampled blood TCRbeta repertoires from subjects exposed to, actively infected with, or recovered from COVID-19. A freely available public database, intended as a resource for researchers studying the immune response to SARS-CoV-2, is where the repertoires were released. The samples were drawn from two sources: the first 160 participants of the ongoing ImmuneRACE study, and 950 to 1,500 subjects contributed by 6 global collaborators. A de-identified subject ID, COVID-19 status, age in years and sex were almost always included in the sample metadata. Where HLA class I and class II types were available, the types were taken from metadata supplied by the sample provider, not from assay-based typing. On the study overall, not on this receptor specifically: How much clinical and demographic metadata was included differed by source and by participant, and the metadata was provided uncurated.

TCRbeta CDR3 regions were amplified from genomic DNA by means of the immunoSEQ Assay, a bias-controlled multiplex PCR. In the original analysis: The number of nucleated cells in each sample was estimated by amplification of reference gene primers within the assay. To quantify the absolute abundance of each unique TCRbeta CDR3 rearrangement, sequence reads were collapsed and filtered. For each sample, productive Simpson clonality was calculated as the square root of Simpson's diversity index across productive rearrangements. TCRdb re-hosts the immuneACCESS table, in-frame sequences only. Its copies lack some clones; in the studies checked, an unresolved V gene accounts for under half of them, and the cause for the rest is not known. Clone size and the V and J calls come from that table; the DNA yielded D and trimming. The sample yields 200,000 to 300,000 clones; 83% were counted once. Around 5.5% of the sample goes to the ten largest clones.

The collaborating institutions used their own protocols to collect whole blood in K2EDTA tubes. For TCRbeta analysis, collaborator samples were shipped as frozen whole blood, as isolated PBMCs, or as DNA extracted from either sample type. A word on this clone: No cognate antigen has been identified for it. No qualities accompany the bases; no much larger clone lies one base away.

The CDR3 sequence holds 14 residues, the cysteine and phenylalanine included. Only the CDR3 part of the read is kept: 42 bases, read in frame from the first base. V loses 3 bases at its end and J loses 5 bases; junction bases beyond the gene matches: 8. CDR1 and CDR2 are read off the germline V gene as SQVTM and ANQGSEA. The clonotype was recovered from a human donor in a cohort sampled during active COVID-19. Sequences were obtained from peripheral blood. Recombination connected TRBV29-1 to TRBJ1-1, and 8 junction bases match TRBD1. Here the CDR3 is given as CSVDQRQGKTEAFF. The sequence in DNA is TGCAGCGTTGACCAACGACAGGGGAAGACTGAAGCTTTCTTT.